These 20 T cell receptor beta chains were all obtained from the same sample, sequenced in a study of blood T cell repertoires in COVID-19. Profiling relied on immunoSEQ multiplex PCR, and the TCRdb table lists in-frame clones only, not all of them. The table lists about 210,000 clones, around four fifths of them singletons. Sequenced input: peripheral blood. These receptor sequences come from a woman in her forties or fifties with active or convalescent COVID-19.

This rearrangement joins TRBV18 to TRBJ1-2; D not certain. The CDR3 extends over 13 amino acids. Germline values: CDR1 KGHSH, CDR2 LQKENI. Trimming shortened V by 1 base and J by 8 bases, and 11 bases separated the two germline ends. The CDR3 loop reads CASSPLGVGGYTF. CDR3 sequence (DNA): TGTGCCAGCTCACCACTCGGGGTGGGAGGCTACACCTTC.

This chain joins TRBV6-1 and TRBJ1-2; 8 bases are shared with TRBD1. The CDR3 extends over 14 amino acids. The V gene end was trimmed by 3 bases and the J gene end by 8 bases; junction bases not matched to a gene: 8. CDR1 and CDR2 (germline): MNHNS, SASEGT. The chain's CDR3 is CASSDRTGYGGYTF. The CDR3 DNA sequence: TGTGCCAGCAGTGACCGGACAGGGTACGGAGGCTACACCTTC.

This clone was detected a few times. The CDR3 here is CASSWRGDTGELFF. In nucleotides, the CDR3 is TGCGCCAGCAGCTGGCGGGGGGACACCGGGGAGCTGTTTTTT. The J gene is TRBJ2-2, the V gene TRBV5-1; 8 bases line up with TRBD2. The CDR3 totals 14 residues. Germline V gene sequence: CDR1 SGHRS, CDR2 YFSETQ. The J segment lost 3 bases and the V segment lost 3 bases, leaving 1 base of the junction unmatched.

J is TRBJ2-3 and V is TRBV5-1, with a possible D match to TRBD1 (6 bases). Germline CDR1 and CDR2: SGHRS and YFSETQ. V lost 4 bases and J 1 base, leaving 13 bases between the germline ends. The CDR3 covers 15 residues. The CDR3: CASSAGRGGTDTQYF. DNA of the CDR3: TGCGCCAGCAGCGCTGGCAGGGGTGGCACAGATACGCAGTATTTT. The entire variable domain, with the rest obtained from reference TRBV5-1 and TRBJ2-3, is as follows: KAGVTQTPRYLIKTRGQQVTLSCSPISGHRSVSWYQQTPGQGLQFLFEYFSETQRNKGNFPGRFSGRQFSNSRSEMNVSTLELGDSALYLCASSAGRGGTDTQYFGPGTRLTVL.

V usage is TRBV3-1 (or the pseudogene TRBV3-2) and J usage is TRBJ2-3; possibly TRBD1 for D (6 bases). Germline assignment: CDR1 LGHDT and CDR2 YNNKEL (reference sequence). CDR3 length: 16 amino acids. V lost 4 bases and J lost 4, with 18 bases in between. CDR3 protein: CASSLSLRGGSDTQYF. DNA of the CDR3: TGTGCCAGCAGCCTTTCCTTGCGAGGGGGATCAGATACGCAGTATTTT.

V is TRBV5-1 and J is TRBJ2-1, with 9 nucleotides matching TRBD2. Germline trimming cut 2 bases from V and 6 bases from J; bases unmatched to any gene: 6. The CDR3 spans 15 residues. Germline-derived CDR1 and CDR2 are SGHRS and YFSETQ. CDR3 sequence: CASSFLSGSGNEQFF. For the CDR3, the DNA is TGCGCCAGCAGCTTTCTTAGCGGGAGTGGCAATGAGCAGTTCTTC.

The V call is TRBV29-1, the J call TRBJ2-5; 8 nucleotides agree with TRBD2. The CDR3 spans 11 residues. V was pared by 7 bases and J by 8 bases, with 6 bases of the junction left unmatched. Germline V gene data show CDR1 as SQVTM and CDR2 as ANQGSEA. This CDR3 is CSERAGDTQYF. The DNA for the CDR3 is TGCAGCGAAAGAGCGGGAGACACCCAGTACTTC.

The CDR3 loop is CASSPRGWASSYEQYF. In DNA form, the CDR3 reads TGCGCCAGCAGCCCCCGTGGGTGGGCTAGCAGCTACGAGCAGTACTTC. The gene calls are TRBV4-1 and TRBJ2-7; D perhaps matches TRBD2 (5 bases). This CDR3 is 16 amino acids long. Per germline, CDR1 MGHRA and CDR2 YSYEKL. Between the trimmed V and J ends, which lost 4 bases and 3 bases, there was a span of 19 bases.

The chain uses TRBV18 and TRBJ1-5; D may be TRBD1 (6 bases). CDR1 is KGHSH and CDR2 is LQKENI in the germline V gene. This CDR3 region has 14 residues. V gave up 3 bases and J gave up 4 bases, with 10 bases separating them. The CDR3 protein is CASSPDRQNQPQHF. CDR3 sequence (DNA): TGTGCCAGCTCACCTGACAGGCAAAATCAGCCCCAGCATTTT. Full variable domain (outside the CDR3, taken from reference TRBV18 and TRBJ1-5): NAGVMQNPRHLVRRRGQEARLRCSPMKGHSHVYWYRQLPEEGLKFMVYLQKENIIDESGMPKERFSAEFPKEGPSILRIQQVVRGDSAAYFCASSPDRQNQPQHFGDGTRLSIL.

This clone was picked up one time. The chain employs TRBV15 and TRBJ2-2; D is perhaps TRBD1 (6 bases). Trimming pared 4 bases from V and 1 base from J, leaving 7 bases between. CDR1 and CDR2 (germline): LNHNV, YYDKDF (reference sequence). This CDR3 is built from 14 residues. In DNA form, the CDR3 reads TGTGCCACCAGCAAACAGGGGAACACCGGGGAGCTGTTTTTT. Encoded protein: CATSKQGNTGELFF. The full variable domain, rest sourced from reference TRBV15 and TRBJ2-2, is DAMVIQNPRYQVTQFGKPVTLSCSQTLNHNVMYWYQQKSSQAPKLLFHYYDKDFNNEADTPDNFQSRRPNTSFCFLDIRSPGLGDTAMYLCATSKQGNTGELFFGEGSRLTVL.

This sequence joins TRBV7-9 and TRBJ2-1; 11 bases match TRBD2. The CDR3 is made up of 15 amino acids. V trimming: 5 bases; J trimming: 6 bases; junction bases outside the gene matches: 6. Germline V gene data show CDR1 as SEHNR and CDR2 as FQNEAQ (reference sequence). CDR3 sequence (DNA): TGTGCCAGCAGCCCCACTAGCGGGAGAGCCAATGAGCAGTTCTTC. Translating gives CASSPTSGRANEQFF.

For the CDR3, the DNA is TGTGCCAGCAGCCGACAGGGGGCGGGAGAGACCCAGTACTTC. This gives the protein CASSRQGAGETQYF. The chain couples TRBV5-4 to TRBJ2-5, with 10 bases matching TRBD1. J was trimmed by 4 bases and V by 4 bases; bases with no gene match: 4. CDR1 SGHNT and CDR2 YYREEE come from the germline V gene (reference sequence). The CDR3 has 14 amino acids.

The V and J genes are TRBV5-1 and TRBJ1-2; D is unclear. Trimming cost V 5 bases and J 4 bases, with 12 bases left between them. The CDR3 spans 13 residues. CDR1 is SGHRS, CDR2 YFSETQ, per germline. This CDR3 is CASSSGQIYGYTF. In DNA, the CDR3 is TGCGCCAGCAGTAGTGGGCAGATCTATGGCTACACCTTC. Drawing the rest from reference TRBV5-1 and TRBJ1-2, the complete variable domain is KAGVTQTPRYLIKTRGQQVTLSCSPISGHRSVSWYQQTPGQGLQFLFEYFSETQRNKGNFPGRFSGRQFSNSRSEMNVSTLELGDSALYLCASSSGQIYGYTFGSGTRLTVV.

This clone is a singleton in its sample. V and J are TRBV12-2 and TRBJ2-7; the D call of TRBD2 is as the table states it, not checked on the DNA. TRBV12-2 is a pseudogene locus. CDR3 length: 23 residues. CDR3 sequence reads: CASRILHPPTIIGPRPPAYEQYV. The CDR3 DNA reads TGTGCAAGTCGCATACTCCATCCACCAACCATAATAGGCCCGCGGCCACCCGCTTACGAGCAGTACGTC.

V is TRBV10-1 and J is TRBJ2-1; D is possibly TRBD1 (5 bases). Germline lookup yields CDR1 WNHNN and CDR2 SYGVQD (reference sequence). This CDR3 contains 14 residues. V was trimmed by 7 bases and J by 1 base, leaving 11 bases between them. In DNA form, the CDR3 reads TGCGCCAGCACCTCAGGGTTATCCTACAATGAGCAGTTCTTC. Translated: CASTSGLSYNEQFF.

The gene calls are TRBV27 and TRBJ2-7; 9 bases line up with TRBD1. This CDR3 contains 20 residues. Germline values: CDR1 MNHEY, CDR2 SMNVEV (reference sequence). Trimming at V came to 4 bases and at J to 0 bases, leaving 19 bases not matched to a gene. CDR3 amino acids: CASSSILATDRGVSSYEQYF. The CDR3 region has the DNA TGTGCCAGCAGTTCCATACTGGCGACTGACAGGGGGGTATCCTCCTACGAGCAGTACTTC.

This clone has at least ten counts. The rearrangement joins TRBV13 to TRBJ1-2, with TRBD1 identical over 9 bases. This CDR3 is 14 amino acids long. Germline-derived CDR1 and CDR2 are PRHDT and FYEKMQ (reference sequence). Trimming cost V 3 bases and J 6 bases; bases outside gene matches: 5. For the CDR3, the DNA is TGTGCCAGCAGCTTTAGGACAGGGGTGGATGGCTACACCTTC. This translates into CASSFRTGVDGYTF.

The V gene is TRBV5-1, the J gene TRBJ1-1, with D tentatively TRBD1 (6 bases). Trimming stripped 0 bases from V and 6 bases from J, with 15 bases between. In germline, CDR1 is SGHRS, CDR2 YFSETQ. The CDR3 consists of 15 residues. CDR3 nucleotides: TGCGCCAGCAGCTTGGACAGGGAAAGGGGCGCTGAAGCTTTCTTT. Encoded protein: CASSLDRERGAEAFF.

The chain is built from TRBV28 and TRBJ1-2; the D gene is possibly TRBD1 (5 bases). The CDR3 spans 14 residues. V was cut by 6 bases and J by 2 bases, with 13 bases left in between. Germline values: CDR1 MDHEN, CDR2 SYDVKM. Here the CDR3 DNA reads TGTGCCAGCAGGCGGTCAGGGCAGAACTATGGCTACACCTTC. Its translation is CASRRSGQNYGYTF.

This chain connects TRBV5-1 to TRBJ2-3; no definite D call. The CDR3 is 14 amino acids. Germline V gene data show CDR1 as SGHRS and CDR2 as YFSETQ. V dropped 1 base and J dropped 0 bases, with 6 bases sitting between them. CDR3 DNA sequence: TGCGCCAGCAGCTTGCGGGTTAGCACAGATACGCAGTATTTT. Its protein product is CASSLRVSTDTQYF.